Given below is one T cell receptor (beta chain) in context. Its antigen is unidentified. The sample comes from a study of cytomegalovirus exposure and HLA in healthy donors. V was trimmed by 1 base and J by 2 bases, leaving 14 bases between them. CDR3 size: 16 residues. Germline lookup yields CDR1 SGHKS and CDR2 YYEKEE (reference sequence). Study-level results: Later work found most CMV-associated TCR beta chains apparently HLA-restricted.

Primers for the PCR totalled 60 Vbeta and 13 Jbeta. Generated by immunoSEQ multiplex PCR, the TCRdb table keeps only in-frame clones and is missing some. Here the sample spans 95,000 to 150,000 clones, around 67% being singletons. The chain uses TRBV5-5 and TRBJ2-3; TRBD1 is a possible D gene (6 bases). What was sequenced was PBMCs. The origin of this receptor is a man in his sixties in good health and CMV-seropositive. CDR3 coding DNA: TGTGCCAGCAGCTTGAGTTGGGCAGGGGACACAGATACGCAGTATTTT. As protein: CASSLSWAGDTDTQYF.